This T cell receptor (beta chain) was identified in a study of blood T cell repertoires in COVID-19. Study in general: The analysed material was cDNA or gDNA that came from T cells, B-cell-depleted T cells, or PBMCs.

Original analysis: Amplification of reference gene primers was used by the study to estimate nucleated cell counts. Profiling relied on immunoSEQ multiplex PCR, and the TCRdb table lists in-frame clones only, not all of them. V, J and clone size reflect that table, while D and trimming were determined from the DNA. The sample has 200,000 to 300,000 clones; roughly 76% are singletons. CDR3 length equals 14 residues. The germline V and J ends were trimmed by 6 bases and 1 base, with 10 bases remaining between them. The germline CDR1 and CDR2 sequences are LNHDA and SQIVND (reference sequence). The receptor's source is a woman aged 80 or over with COVID-19, enrolled during active disease. The genes are TRBV19 and TRBJ1-5; D perhaps matches TRBD1 (5 bases). The sample was peripheral blood. The CDR3 here is CASSLRESNQPQHF. The CDR3 DNA reads as TGTGCCAGTAGCCTCAGGGAAAGCAATCAGCCCCAGCATTTT.